The 23 T cell receptor beta chains below were found in one sample sequenced in a study of blood T cell repertoires in COVID-19. The protocol was immunoSEQ multiplex PCR, while the TCRdb copy is restricted to in-frame clones and leaves out a portion. Here the sample spans hundreds of thousands of clones, about three quarters being singletons. Sequencing was carried out using peripheral blood. Every receptor here comes from a woman aged 80 or over with acute or convalescent COVID-19.

The CDR3 DNA reads as TGTGCCAGCAGCTTAGACAGGGGGCTTAACGAGCAGTACTTC. It is translated as CASSLDRGLNEQYF. This chain uses TRBV7-2 with TRBJ2-7, with 9 bases matching TRBD1. The germline CDR1 and CDR2 sequences are SGHTA and FQGNSA. The V gene end was trimmed by 1 base and the J gene end by 5 bases; junction bases not matched to a gene: 3. This CDR3 is built from 14 residues.

This sequence joins TRBV23-1 and TRBJ2-1; D uncertain. TRBV23-1 is filed as an ORF, its function uncertain. This CDR3 has 15 residues. V lost 0 bases and J lost 6, with 12 bases in between. In nucleotides, the CDR3 is TGCGCCAGCAGTCAATCTGAAAAGTGGGCCAATGAGCAGTTCTTC. It is translated as CASSQSEKWANEQFF.

J is TRBJ1-1 and V is TRBV7-9; the D gene is possibly TRBD1 (5 bases). CDR1 and CDR2 from the germline V gene are SEHNR and FQNEAQ (reference sequence). This CDR3 region has 13 residues. Trimming pared 4 bases from V and 3 bases from J, leaving 9 bases between. CDR3 residues: CASSWGRDTEAFF. As DNA, the CDR3 is TGTGCCAGCAGCTGGGGGAGGGACACTGAAGCTTTCTTT.

This clone was recorded many times. The chain uses TRBV24-1 and TRBJ2-3; D unresolved. CDR3 size: 14 residues. Trimming took off 8 bases at V and 2 bases at J, with 13 bases between the two ends. Germline V gene sequence: CDR1 KGHDR, CDR2 SFDVKD. The CDR3 sequence: CATMLSRPTDTQYF. The CDR3 DNA sequence: TGTGCCACCATGCTTAGCAGACCCACAGATACGCAGTATTTT.

The chain is built from TRBV5-4 and TRBJ2-1; TRBD2 matches at 12 bases. Unmatched junction bases numbered 11, after V lost 7 bases and J lost 6 bases. The CDR3 totals 16 residues. Germline V gene sequence: CDR1 SGHNT, CDR2 YYREEE (reference sequence). The DNA for the CDR3 is TGTGCCAGCGGCCCGAGGACTAGCGGGGAGGGCAATGAGCAGTTCTTC. It specifies CASGPRTSGEGNEQFF.

This chain links TRBV3-1 (or the pseudogene TRBV3-2) with TRBJ2-4, with a weak D call TRBD2 (6 bases). V dropped 5 bases and J dropped 6 bases, with 8 bases sitting between them. In germline, CDR1 is LGHDT, CDR2 YNNKEL (reference sequence). This CDR3 has 12 amino acids. CDR3 loop: CASSGGVNIQYF. The CDR3 DNA sequence: TGTGCCAGCAGCGGAGGGGTAAACATTCAGTACTTC.

This clone occurred a few times. The chain links TRBV5-1 to TRBJ1-2; possible D gene TRBD1, 5 bases. V was clipped by 2 bases and J by 2 bases, with 13 bases between them. Germline values: CDR1 SGHRS, CDR2 YFSETQ. The CDR3 is 15 amino acids. CDR3 loop: CASSFTGGANYGYTF. The CDR3 region has the DNA TGCGCCAGCAGCTTTACGGGCGGGGCCAACTATGGCTACACCTTC.

The rearrangement uses TRBV5-6 and TRBJ1-2, with TRBD1 as a possible D gene (5 bases). The V gene's germline CDR1 is SGHDT and CDR2 YYEEEE. The CDR3 covers 15 residues. Trimming took 3 bases from V and 4 from J, leaving 16 bases between them. The chain's CDR3 is CASSSPGRVLYGYTF. CDR3 coding DNA: TGTGCCAGCAGCTCTCCAGGGAGGGTTCTCTATGGCTACACCTTC.

The chain employs TRBV19 and TRBJ2-2, with TRBD1 identical over 9 bases. V dropped 6 bases and J dropped 6; count of bases not matched to a gene: 5. Per germline, CDR1 LNHDA and CDR2 SQIVND (reference sequence). The CDR3 is 14 amino acids. As DNA, the CDR3 is TGTGCCAGTAGGGCCCGGACAGGGGCCGGGGAGCTGTTTTTT. Its translation: CASRARTGAGELFF.

This clone was found once. This chain connects TRBV2 to TRBJ2-1; 8 bases map to TRBD2. Germline V lookup: CDR1 SNHLY, CDR2 FYNNEI. The CDR3 runs 14 residues. V lost 7 bases and J lost 2; bases outside the gene matches: 4. The CDR3 region has the DNA TGTGCCAGCATTCCGGGACTAGCCTACAATGAGCAGTTCTTC. Amino acids: CASIPGLAYNEQFF.

V gene TRBV7-2 combines with J gene TRBJ2-7; D gene ambiguous. This CDR3 comprises 15 residues. Per the germline V gene, CDR1 is SGHTA and CDR2 is FQGNSA. Deletions cut 1 base from V and 0 bases from J, with 10 bases between. Here the CDR3 DNA reads TGTGCCAGCAGCTTAGGGCGGATAAGCTCCTACGAGCAGTACTTC. Translated, it gives CASSLGRISSYEQYF.

This clone was counted a few times. The rearrangement joins TRBV5-3 to TRBJ1-5, with D possibly matching TRBD1 (6 bases). TRBV5-3 falls under the ORF class, with uncertain function. Trimming took off 0 bases at V and 1 base at J, with 8 bases between the two ends. The CDR3 runs 15 residues. In nucleotides, the CDR3 is TGTGCCAGAAGCTTGGAACAGGGCAGCAATCAGCCCCAGCATTTT. It translates to CARSLEQGSNQPQHF.

This clone was observed a few times. This rearrangement joins TRBV2 to TRBJ1-1; the D gene is possibly TRBD1 (5 bases). Germline V gives CDR1 SNHLY, CDR2 FYNNEI. This CDR3 has 13 amino acids. The germline V and J ends were trimmed by 8 bases and 0 bases, with 10 bases remaining between them. The chain's CDR3 is CASSSDMNTEAFF. The CDR3 nucleotides read TGTGCCAGCTCCTCGGACATGAACACTGAAGCTTTCTTT. Supplemented by reference TRBV2 and TRBJ1-1, the full variable domain reads EPEVTQTPSHQVTQMGQEVILRCVPISNHLYFYWYRQILGQKVEFLVSFYNNEISEKSEIFDDQFSVERPDGSNFTLKIRSTKLEDSAMYFCASSSDMNTEAFFGQGTRLTVV.

This clone showed up just a few times. The chain recombines TRBV5-4 with TRBJ2-3, with D possibly TRBD2 on 6 matching bases. Trimming took 5 bases from V and 0 from J, leaving 10 bases between them. CDR3 length: 14 residues. From germline, CDR1 is SGHNT and CDR2 YYREEE (reference sequence). CDR3 amino acids: CASRAGGSTDTQYF. CDR3 bases: TGTGCCAGCAGGGCCGGGGGTAGCACAGATACGCAGTATTTT.

V and J are TRBV19 and TRBJ2-4; 8 bases are a match to TRBD1. There are 14 residues in the CDR3. CDR1 and CDR2 (germline): LNHDA, SQIVND (reference sequence). The CDR3 DNA sequence: TGTGCACGACAGGGGTACCGAGCCAAAAACATTCAGTACTTC. Residues: CARQGYRAKNIQYF.

The V gene is TRBV18, the J gene TRBJ1-2, with 8 bases fitting TRBD1. Germline V CDR1 and CDR2: KGHSH, LQKENI. Trimming took 3 bases from V and 8 from J; bases not matched to a gene: 2. The CDR3 has 12 amino acids. This chain's CDR3 is CASSPDREGYTF. CDR3 nucleotide sequence: TGTGCCAGCTCACCGGACAGGGAGGGCTACACCTTC.

At least ten counts were recorded for this clone. The rearrangement links TRBV6-5 to TRBJ1-2; TRBD1 agrees at 7 bases. Germline values: CDR1 MNHEY, CDR2 SVGAGI. Trimming took 5 bases from V and 0 from J; bases not matched to a gene: 6. The CDR3 loop spans 15 amino acids. The CDR3 sequence is CASSPRQGSNYGYTF. In DNA, the CDR3 is TGTGCCAGCAGTCCGCGACAGGGTTCTAACTATGGCTACACCTTC.

V gene TRBV11-2 combines with J gene TRBJ1-6; TRBD1 aligns across 9 bases. The CDR3 length is 14 residues. Germline lookup yields CDR1 SGHAT and CDR2 FQNNGV. V was pared by 3 bases and J by 9 bases, with 3 bases of the junction left unmatched. DNA for the CDR3: TGTGCCAGCAGCTTCGGACAGGGGACTTCACCCCTCCACTTT. Protein sequence: CASSFGQGTSPLHF.

The gene calls are TRBV18 and TRBJ1-2; tentatively, D is TRBD1 (6 bases). The V and J ends lost 5 bases and 8 bases respectively, with 12 bases between them. The CDR3 spans 12 residues. CDR1 is KGHSH and CDR2 is LQKENI in the germline V gene. The CDR3 DNA follows: TGTGCCAGCTCAAACAGACAGGACGGCTACACCTTC. This encodes CASSNRQDGYTF. The whole variable domain, filled in from reference TRBV18 and TRBJ1-2, reads NAGVMQNPRHLVRRRGQEARLRCSPMKGHSHVYWYRQLPEEGLKFMVYLQKENIIDESGMPKERFSAEFPKEGPSILRIQQVVRGDSAAYFCASSNRQDGYTFGSGTRLTVV.

The chain employs TRBV7-2 and TRBJ2-7; 7 bases are a match to TRBD2. Trimming took 1 base from V and 2 from J; bases not matched to a gene: 11. The germline V gene has CDR1 SGHTA and CDR2 FQGNSA. The CDR3 runs to 17 residues. CDR3 DNA: TGTGCCAGCAGCTTAGGAGGGCGGCGGGGGACCACCTACGAGCAGTACTTC. Translated, it gives CASSLGGRRGTTYEQYF.

The CDR3 spells CASSDGAVYGYTF. DNA for the CDR3: TGTGCCAGCAGTGATGGGGCGGTCTATGGCTACACCTTC. The chain recombines TRBV6-1 with TRBJ1-2; weak D call: TRBD1 (5 bases). Trimming shortened V by 3 bases and J by 4 bases, and 9 bases separated the two germline ends. Germline CDR1 MNHNS, CDR2 SASEGT. The CDR3 is 13 residues long.

J is TRBJ2-5 and V is TRBV5-1, with D tentatively TRBD2 (6 bases). The CDR3 covers 15 residues. Between the trimmed V and J ends, which lost 5 bases and 0 bases, there was a span of 14 bases. Germline lookup yields CDR1 SGHRS and CDR2 YFSETQ. CDR3 nucleotide sequence: TGCGCCAGCAGTAGAAGCAGCGGGTACCAAGAGACCCAGTACTTC. Protein sequence: CASSRSSGYQETQYF.

J is TRBJ1-2 and V is TRBV19; TRBD1 matches 7 bases. Per germline, CDR1 LNHDA and CDR2 SQIVND (reference sequence). This CDR3 is built from 15 residues. The V segment lost 2 bases and the J segment 2 bases; nucleotides outside the gene matches: 5. DNA for the CDR3: TGTGCCAGTAGTATACAACCGACAGGGAACTATGGCTACACCTTC. As protein: CASSIQPTGNYGYTF.